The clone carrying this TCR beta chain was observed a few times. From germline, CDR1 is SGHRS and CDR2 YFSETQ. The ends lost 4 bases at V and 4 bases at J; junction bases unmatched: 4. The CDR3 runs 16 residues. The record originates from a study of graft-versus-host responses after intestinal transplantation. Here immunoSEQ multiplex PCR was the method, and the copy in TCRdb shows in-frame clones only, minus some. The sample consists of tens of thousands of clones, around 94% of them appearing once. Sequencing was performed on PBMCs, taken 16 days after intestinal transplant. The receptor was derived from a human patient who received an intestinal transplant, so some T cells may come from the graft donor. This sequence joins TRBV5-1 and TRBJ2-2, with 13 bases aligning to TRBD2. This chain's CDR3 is CASSRTSGRTTGELFF. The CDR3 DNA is TGCGCCAGCAGCAGGACTAGCGGGAGAACCACCGGGGAGCTGTTTTTT.